This T cell receptor (beta chain) stems from a study of beta chain features in type 1 diabetes. Sequenced material consisted of expressed TCRB transcripts (all of the isolated RNA was reverse transcribed). This table comes from immunoSEQ multiplex PCR, and its TCRdb copy is limited to in-frame clones, with some not included. The sample includes 810,000 or so clones, about a sixth seen only once; the top ten take around 0.02%. Looked up from germline, CDR1 is SGHAT and CDR2 is FQNNGV. V lost 5 bases to trimming and J lost 8 bases, with 7 bases between them. CDR3 length: 11 residues. This receptor was obtained from a woman aged 18-30 years in good health. Sequencing was performed on naive CD4+ T cells from blood. The chain combines TRBV11-2 with TRBJ2-1; D call uncertain. This CDR3 reads CASSTSDEQFF. CDR3 DNA sequence: TGTGCCAGCAGCACCAGCGATGAGCAGTTCTTC. Full variable domain (missing parts from reference TRBV11-2 and TRBJ2-1): EAGVAQSPRYKIIEKRQSVAFWCNPISGHATLYWYQQILGQGPKLLIQFQNNGVVDDSQLPKDRFSAERLKGVDSTLKIQPAKLEDSAVYLCASSTSDEQFFGPGTRLTVL.